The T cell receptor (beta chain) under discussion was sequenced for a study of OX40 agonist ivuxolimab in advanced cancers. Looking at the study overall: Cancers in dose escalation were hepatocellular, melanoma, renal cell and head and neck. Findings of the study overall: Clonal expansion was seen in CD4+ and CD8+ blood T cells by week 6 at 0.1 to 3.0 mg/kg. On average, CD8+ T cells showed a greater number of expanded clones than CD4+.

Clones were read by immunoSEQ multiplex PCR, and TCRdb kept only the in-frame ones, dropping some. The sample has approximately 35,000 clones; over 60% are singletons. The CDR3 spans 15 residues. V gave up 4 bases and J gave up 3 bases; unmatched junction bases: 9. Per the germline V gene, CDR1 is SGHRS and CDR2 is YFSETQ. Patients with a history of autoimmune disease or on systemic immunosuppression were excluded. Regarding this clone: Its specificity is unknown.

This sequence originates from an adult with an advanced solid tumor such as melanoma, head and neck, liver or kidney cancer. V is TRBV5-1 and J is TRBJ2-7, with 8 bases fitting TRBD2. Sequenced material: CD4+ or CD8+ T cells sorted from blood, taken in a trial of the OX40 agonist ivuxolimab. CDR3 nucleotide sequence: TGCGCCAGCAGCGCTGACGGGACTAGGGGCTACGAGCAGTACTTC. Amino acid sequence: CASSADGTRGYEQYF.